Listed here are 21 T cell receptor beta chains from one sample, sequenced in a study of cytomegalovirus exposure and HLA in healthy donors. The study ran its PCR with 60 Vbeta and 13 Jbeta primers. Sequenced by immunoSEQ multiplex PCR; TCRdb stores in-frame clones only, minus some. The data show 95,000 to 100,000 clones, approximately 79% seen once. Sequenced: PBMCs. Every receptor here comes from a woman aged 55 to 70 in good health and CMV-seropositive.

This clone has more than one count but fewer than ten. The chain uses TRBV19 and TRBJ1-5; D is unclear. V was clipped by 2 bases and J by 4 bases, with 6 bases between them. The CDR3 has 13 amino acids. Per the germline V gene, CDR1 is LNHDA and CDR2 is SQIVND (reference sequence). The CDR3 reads CASSIPGNQPQHF. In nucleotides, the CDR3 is TGTGCCAGTAGTATACCGGGAAATCAGCCCCAGCATTTT. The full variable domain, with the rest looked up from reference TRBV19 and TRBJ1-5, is DGGITQSPKYLFRKEGQNVTLSCEQNLNHDAMYWYRQDPGQGLRLIYYSQIVNDFQKGDIAEGYSVSREKKESFPLTVTSAQKNPTAFYLCASSIPGNQPQHFGDGTRLSIL.

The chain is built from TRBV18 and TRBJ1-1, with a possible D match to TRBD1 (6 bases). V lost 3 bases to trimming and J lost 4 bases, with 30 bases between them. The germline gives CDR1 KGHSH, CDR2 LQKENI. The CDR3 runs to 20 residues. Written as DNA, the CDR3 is TGTGCCAGCTCACCGATAACAGGGCTAGGAGGAGGCAACTACCGCACTGAAGCTTTCTTT. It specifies CASSPITGLGGGNYRTEAFF.

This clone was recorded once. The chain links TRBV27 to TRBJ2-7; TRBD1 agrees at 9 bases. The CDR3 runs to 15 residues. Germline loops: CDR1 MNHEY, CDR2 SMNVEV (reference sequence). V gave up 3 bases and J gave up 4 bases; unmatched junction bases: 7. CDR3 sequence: CASSLGQGAKYEQYF. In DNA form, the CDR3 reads TGTGCCAGCAGTTTGGGACAGGGAGCGAAGTACGAGCAGTACTTC.

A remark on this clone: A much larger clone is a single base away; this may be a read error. The CDR3 loop reads CASSSAYEQYF. CDR3 nucleotides: TGTGCCAGCAGCTCCGCCTACGAGCAGTACTTC. V gene TRBV5-5 combines with J gene TRBJ2-7, with D unresolved. Between the trimmed V and J ends, which lost 3 bases and 2 bases, there was a span of 3 bases. Germline assignment: CDR1 SGHKS and CDR2 YYEKEE (reference sequence). This CDR3 has 11 residues.

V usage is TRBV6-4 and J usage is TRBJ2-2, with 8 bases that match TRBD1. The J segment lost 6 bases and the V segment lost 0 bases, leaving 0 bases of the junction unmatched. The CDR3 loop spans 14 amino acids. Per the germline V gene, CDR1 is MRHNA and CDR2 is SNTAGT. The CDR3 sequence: CASSDSTGAGELFF. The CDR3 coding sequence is TGTGCCAGCAGTGACTCGACAGGGGCCGGGGAGCTGTTTTTT.

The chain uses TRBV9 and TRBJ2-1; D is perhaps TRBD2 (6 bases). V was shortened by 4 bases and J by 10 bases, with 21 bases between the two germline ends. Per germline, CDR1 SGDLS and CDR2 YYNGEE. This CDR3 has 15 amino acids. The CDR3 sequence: CASSRDGRDSGEQFF. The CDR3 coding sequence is TGTGCCAGCAGCCGGGATGGCAGGGACTCGGGGGAGCAGTTCTTC.

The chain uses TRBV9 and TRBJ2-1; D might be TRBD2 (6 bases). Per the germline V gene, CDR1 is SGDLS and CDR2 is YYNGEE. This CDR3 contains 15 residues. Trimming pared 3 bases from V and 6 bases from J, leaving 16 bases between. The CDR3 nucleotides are TGTGCCAGCAGCGGGGCTTTGGGGGGTCCCAATGAGCAGTTCTTC. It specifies CASSGALGGPNEQFF.

CDR3 coding DNA: TGTGCCAGCAACCTACCGGGACAGGGTGAAAAACTGTTTTTT. Translated: CASNLPGQGEKLFF. This rearrangement joins TRBV6-1 to TRBJ1-4; 9 nucleotides agree with TRBD1. Germline lookup yields CDR1 MNHNS and CDR2 SASEGT. V gave up 7 bases and J gave up 7 bases; unmatched junction bases: 7. This CDR3 spans 14 amino acids.

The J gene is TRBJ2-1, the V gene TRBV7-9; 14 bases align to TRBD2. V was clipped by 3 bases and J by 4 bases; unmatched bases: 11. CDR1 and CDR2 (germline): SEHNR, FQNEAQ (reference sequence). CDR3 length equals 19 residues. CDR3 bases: TGTGCCAGCAGCTTTGGGACTAGCGGGAGTTGGCGAAGATACAATGAGCAGTTCTTC. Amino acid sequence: CASSFGTSGSWRRYNEQFF.

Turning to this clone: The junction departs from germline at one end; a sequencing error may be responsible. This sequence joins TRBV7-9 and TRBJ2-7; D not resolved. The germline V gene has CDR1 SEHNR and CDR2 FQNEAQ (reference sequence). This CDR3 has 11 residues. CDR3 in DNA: TGTTCCAGCAGCCGCTATCACGAGCAGTACTTC. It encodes CSSSRYHEQYF.

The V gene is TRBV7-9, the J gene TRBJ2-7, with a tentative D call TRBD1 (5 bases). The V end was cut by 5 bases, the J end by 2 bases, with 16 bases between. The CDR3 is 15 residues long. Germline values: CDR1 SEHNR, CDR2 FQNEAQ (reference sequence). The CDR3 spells CASSQNTGMPYEQYF. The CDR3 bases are TGTGCCAGCAGCCAAAATACAGGTATGCCCTACGAGCAGTACTTC.

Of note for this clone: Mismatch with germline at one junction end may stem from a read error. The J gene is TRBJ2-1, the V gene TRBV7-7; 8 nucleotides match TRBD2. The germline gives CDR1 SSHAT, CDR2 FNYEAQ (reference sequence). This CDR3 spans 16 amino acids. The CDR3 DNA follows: TGTGCTAGCAGCCCCGGGACTAGTAAGTCCTACAATGAGCAGTTCTTC. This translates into CASSPGTSKSYNEQFF.

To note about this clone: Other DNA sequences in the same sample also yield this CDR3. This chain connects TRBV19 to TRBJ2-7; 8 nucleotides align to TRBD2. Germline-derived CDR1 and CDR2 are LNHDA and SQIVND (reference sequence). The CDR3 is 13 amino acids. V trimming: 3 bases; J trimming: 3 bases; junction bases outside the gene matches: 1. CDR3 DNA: TGTGCCAGTAGTATCGCGGGGGGCTACGAGCAGTACTTC. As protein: CASSIAGGYEQYF.

The CDR3 nucleotides read TGTGCCAGCAGTTTGGACAGGGTTTCAGTGCAGTACTTC. Its protein product is CASSLDRVSVQYF. The chain has TRBV27 and TRBJ2-7; TRBD1 matches at 8 bases. CDR1 MNHEY and CDR2 SMNVEV come from the germline V gene (reference sequence). The CDR3 sequence is 13 residues long. V trimming: 3 bases; J trimming: 9 bases; junction bases outside the gene matches: 7.

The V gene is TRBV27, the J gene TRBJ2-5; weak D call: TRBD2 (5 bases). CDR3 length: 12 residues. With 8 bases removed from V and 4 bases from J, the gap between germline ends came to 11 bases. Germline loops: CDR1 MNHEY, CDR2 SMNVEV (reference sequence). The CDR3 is CASSPEGETQYF. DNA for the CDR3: TGTGCCAGCTCCCCAGAGGGAGAGACCCAGTACTTC.

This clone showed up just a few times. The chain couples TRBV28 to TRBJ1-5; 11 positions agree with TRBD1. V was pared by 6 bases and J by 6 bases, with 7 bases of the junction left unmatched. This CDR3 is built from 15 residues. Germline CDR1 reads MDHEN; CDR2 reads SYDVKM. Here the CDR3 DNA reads TGTGCCAGCAGCCCTGGACAGGGGGCAGTTCAGCCCCAGCATTTT. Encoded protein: CASSPGQGAVQPQHF.

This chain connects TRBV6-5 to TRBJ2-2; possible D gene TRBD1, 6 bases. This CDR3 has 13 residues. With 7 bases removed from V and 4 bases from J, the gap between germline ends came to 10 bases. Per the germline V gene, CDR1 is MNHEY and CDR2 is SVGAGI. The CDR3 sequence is CASTRGITGELFF. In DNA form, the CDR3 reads TGTGCCAGCACCAGGGGCATCACCGGGGAGCTGTTTTTT.

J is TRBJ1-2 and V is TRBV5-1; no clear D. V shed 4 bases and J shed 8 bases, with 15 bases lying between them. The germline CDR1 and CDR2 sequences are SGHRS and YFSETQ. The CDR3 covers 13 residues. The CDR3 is CASSPGLGWGYTF. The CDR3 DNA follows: TGCGCCAGCAGCCCTGGCCTCGGGTGGGGCTACACCTTC.

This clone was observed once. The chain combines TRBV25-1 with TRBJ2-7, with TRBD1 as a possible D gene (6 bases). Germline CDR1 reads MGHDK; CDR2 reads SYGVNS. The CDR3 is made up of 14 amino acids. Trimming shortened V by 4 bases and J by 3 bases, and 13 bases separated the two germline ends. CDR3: CASSVRDNIYEQYF. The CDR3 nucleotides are TGTGCCAGCAGTGTAAGGGACAATATCTACGAGCAGTACTTC.

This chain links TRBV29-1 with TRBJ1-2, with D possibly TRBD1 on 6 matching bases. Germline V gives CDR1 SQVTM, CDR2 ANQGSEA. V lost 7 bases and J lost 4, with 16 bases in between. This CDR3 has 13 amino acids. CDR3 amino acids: CSDGQPGAYGYTF. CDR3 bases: TGCAGCGATGGACAGCCCGGGGCCTATGGCTACACCTTC.

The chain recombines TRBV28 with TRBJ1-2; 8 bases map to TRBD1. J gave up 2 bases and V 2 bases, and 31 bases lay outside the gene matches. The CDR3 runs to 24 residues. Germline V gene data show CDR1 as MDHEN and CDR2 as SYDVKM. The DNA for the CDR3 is TGTGCCAGCAGTTTAGGGTTTACGTTCGGGACAGGTGCCCACACGACGGATATAAACTATGGCTACACCTTC. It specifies CASSLGFTFGTGAHTTDINYGYTF.